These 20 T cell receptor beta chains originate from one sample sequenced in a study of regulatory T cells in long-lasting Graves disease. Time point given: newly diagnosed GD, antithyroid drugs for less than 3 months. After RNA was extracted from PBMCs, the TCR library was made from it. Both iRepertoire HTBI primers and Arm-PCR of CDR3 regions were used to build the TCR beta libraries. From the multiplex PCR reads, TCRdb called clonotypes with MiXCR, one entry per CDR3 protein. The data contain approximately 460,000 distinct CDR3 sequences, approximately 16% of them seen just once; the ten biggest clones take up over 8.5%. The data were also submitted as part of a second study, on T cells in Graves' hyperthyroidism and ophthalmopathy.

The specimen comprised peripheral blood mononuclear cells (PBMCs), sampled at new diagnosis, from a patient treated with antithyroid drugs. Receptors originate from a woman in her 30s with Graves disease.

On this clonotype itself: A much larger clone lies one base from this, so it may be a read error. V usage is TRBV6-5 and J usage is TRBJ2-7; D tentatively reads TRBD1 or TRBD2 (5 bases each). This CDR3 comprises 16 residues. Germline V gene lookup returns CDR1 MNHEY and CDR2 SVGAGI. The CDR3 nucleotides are TGTGCCAGCAGTTACTCACCCTCGGGACGGCTCTACGAGCAGCACTTC. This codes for CASSYSPSGRLYEQHF.

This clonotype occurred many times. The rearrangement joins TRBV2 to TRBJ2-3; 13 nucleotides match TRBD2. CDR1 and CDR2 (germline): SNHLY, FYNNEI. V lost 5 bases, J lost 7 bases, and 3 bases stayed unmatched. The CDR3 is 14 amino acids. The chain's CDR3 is CASSPGTSGNTQYF. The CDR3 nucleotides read TGTGCCAGCAGTCCGGGGACTAGCGGGAATACGCAGTATTTT.

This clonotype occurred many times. As DNA, the CDR3 is TGTGCCAGCAGCTTAGGGGGGTTGGCTGGCGATACGCAGTATTTT. Translated, it gives CASSLGGLAGDTQYF. The gene calls are TRBV7-3 and TRBJ2-3; the D gene is possibly TRBD2 (6 bases). Germline lookup yields CDR1 SGHTA and CDR2 FQGTGA. Trimming took 2 bases from V and 6 from J, leaving 15 bases between them. The CDR3 runs 15 residues. The variable domain in full, with the rest retrieved from reference TRBV7-3 and TRBJ2-3, is GAGVSQTPSNKVTEKGKYVELRCDPISGHTALYWYRQSLGQGPEFLIYFQGTGAADDSGLPNDRFFAVRPEGSVSTLKIQRTERGDSAVYLCASSLGGLAGDTQYFGPGTRLTVL.

The CDR3 sequence is CASSQGPLGRTGELFF. CDR3 DNA sequence: TGCGCCAGCAGCCAGGGTCCCCTCGGCCGCACCGGGGAGCTGTTTTTT. This rearrangement joins TRBV4-3 to TRBJ2-2; D unclear. The germline CDR1 and CDR2 sequences are LGHNA and YSLEER. Between the trimmed V and J ends, which lost 3 bases and 4 bases, there was a span of 15 bases. The CDR3 is made up of 16 amino acids.

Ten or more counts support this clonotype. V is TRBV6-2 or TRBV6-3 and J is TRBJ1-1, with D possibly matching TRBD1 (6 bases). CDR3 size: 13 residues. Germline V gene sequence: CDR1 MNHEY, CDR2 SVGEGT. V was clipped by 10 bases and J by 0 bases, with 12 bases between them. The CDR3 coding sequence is TGTGCCACCCGACGGGGGCTGAACACTGAAGCTTTCTTT. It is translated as CATRRGLNTEAFF.

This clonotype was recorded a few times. The CDR3 sequence: CASSLGSVSGNEQFF. The CDR3 DNA sequence: TGTGCCAGCAGCTTAGGCTCCGTTTCAGGGAATGAGCAGTTCTTC. This sequence joins TRBV13 and TRBJ2-1; D is perhaps TRBD1 (5 bases). Trimming took 0 bases from V and 7 from J, leaving 13 bases between them. Germline loops: CDR1 PRHDT, CDR2 FYEKMQ (reference sequence). This CDR3 contains 15 residues. Using reference TRBV13 and TRBJ2-1 for the parts outside the CDR3, the full variable domain is AAGVIQSPRHLIKEKRETATLKCYPIPRHDTVYWYQQGPGQDPQFLISFYEKMQSDKGSIPDRFSAQQFSDYHSELNMSSLELGDSALYFCASSLGSVSGNEQFFGPGTRLTVL.

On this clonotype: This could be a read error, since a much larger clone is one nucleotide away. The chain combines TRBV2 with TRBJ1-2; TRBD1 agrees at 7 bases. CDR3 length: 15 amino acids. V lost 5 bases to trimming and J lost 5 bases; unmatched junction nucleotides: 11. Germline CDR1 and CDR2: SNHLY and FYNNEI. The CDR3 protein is CASSLRQGQIYGYTF. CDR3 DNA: TGTGCCAGCAGTCTCAGACAGGGTCAGATTTATGGCTACACCTTC.

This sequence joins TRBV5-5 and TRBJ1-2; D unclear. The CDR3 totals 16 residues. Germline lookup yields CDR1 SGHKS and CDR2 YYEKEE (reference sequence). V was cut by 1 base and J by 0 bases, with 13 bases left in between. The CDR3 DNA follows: TGTGCCAGCAGCTTGATTGGTGGAAGTGCTAACTATGGCTACACCTTC. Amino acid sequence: CASSLIGGSANYGYTF.

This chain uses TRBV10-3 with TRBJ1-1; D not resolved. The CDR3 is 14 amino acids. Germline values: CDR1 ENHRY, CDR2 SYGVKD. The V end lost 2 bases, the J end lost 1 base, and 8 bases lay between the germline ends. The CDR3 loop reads CAISEPGENTEAFF. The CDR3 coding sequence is TGTGCCATCAGTGAGCCAGGAGAGAACACTGAAGCTTTCTTT.

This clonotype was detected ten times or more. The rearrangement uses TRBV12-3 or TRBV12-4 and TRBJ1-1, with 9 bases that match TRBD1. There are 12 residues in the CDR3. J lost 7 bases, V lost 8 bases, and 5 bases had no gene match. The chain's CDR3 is CASSTGGSEAFF. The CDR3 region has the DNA TGTGCCAGCTCTACAGGGGGCAGTGAAGCTTTCTTT.

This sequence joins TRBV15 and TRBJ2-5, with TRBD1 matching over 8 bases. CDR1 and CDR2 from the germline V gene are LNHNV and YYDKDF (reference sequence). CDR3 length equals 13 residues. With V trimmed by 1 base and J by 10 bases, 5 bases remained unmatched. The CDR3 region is CATSRVDRGLQYF. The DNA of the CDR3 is TGTGCCACCAGCAGAGTTGACAGGGGCCTCCAGTACTTC.

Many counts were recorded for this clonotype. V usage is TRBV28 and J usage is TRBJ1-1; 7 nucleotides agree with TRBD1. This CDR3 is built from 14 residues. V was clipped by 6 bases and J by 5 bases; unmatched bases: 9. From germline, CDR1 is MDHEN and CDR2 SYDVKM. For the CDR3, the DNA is TGTGCCAGCAGCCCCGGGACAGTAATAACTGAAGCTTTCTTT. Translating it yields CASSPGTVITEAFF. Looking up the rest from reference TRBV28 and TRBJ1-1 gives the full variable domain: DVKVTQSSRYLVKRTGEKVFLECVQDMDHENMFWYRQDPGLGLRLIYFSYDVKMKEKGDIPEGYSVSREKKERFSLILESASTNQTSMYLCASSPGTVITEAFFGQGTRLTVV.

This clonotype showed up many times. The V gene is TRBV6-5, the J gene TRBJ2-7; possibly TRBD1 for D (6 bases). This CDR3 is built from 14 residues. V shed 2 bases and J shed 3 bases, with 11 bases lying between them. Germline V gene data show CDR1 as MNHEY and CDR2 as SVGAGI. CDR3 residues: CASSYGTKFYEQYF. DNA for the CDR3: TGTGCCAGCAGTTACGGGACAAAGTTCTACGAGCAGTACTTC.

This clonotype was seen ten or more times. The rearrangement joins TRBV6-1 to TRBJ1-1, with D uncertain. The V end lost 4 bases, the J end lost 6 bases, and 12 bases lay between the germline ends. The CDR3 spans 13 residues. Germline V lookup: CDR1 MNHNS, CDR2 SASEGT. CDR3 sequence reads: CASSATEAAEAFF. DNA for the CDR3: TGTGCCAGCAGTGCCACGGAGGCGGCTGAAGCTTTCTTT.

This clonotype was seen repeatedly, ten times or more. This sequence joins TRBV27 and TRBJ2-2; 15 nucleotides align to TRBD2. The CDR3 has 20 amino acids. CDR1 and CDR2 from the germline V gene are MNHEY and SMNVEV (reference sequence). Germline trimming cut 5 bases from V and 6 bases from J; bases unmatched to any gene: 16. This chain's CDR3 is CASSVYPRTSGRAYPGELFF. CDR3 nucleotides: TGTGCCAGCAGTGTATACCCTCGGACTAGCGGGAGGGCCTACCCCGGGGAGCTGTTTTTT.

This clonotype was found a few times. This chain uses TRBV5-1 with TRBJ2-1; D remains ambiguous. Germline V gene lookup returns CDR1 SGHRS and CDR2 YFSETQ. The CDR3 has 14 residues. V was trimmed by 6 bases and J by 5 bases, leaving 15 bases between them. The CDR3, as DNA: TGCGCCAGCAATAGTATGCTAGGCGACAATGAGCAGTTCTTC. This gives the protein CASNSMLGDNEQFF.

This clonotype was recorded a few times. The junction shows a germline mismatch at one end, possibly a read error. The CDR3 sequence is CASSQEPRTSHNEQFF. The CDR3 DNA follows: TGCGCCAGCAGCCAAGAACCCCGAACCTCCCACAATGAGCAGTTCTTC. This rearrangement joins TRBV4-1 to TRBJ2-1, with D unresolved. CDR1 and CDR2 from the germline V gene are MGHRA and YSYEKL. The CDR3 runs to 16 residues.

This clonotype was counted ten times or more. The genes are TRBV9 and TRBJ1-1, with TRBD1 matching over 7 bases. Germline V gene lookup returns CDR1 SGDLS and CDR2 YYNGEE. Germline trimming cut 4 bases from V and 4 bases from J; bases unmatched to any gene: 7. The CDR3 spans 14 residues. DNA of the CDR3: TGTGCCAGCAGCACACGACAGGGAGGCACTGAAGCTTTCTTT. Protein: CASSTRQGGTEAFF. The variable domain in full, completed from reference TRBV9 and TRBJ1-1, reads DSGVTQTPKHLITATGQRVTLRCSPRSGDLSVYWYQQSLDQGLQFLIQYYNGEERAKGNILERFSAQQFPDLHSELNLSSLELGDSALYFCASSTRQGGTEAFFGQGTRLTVV.

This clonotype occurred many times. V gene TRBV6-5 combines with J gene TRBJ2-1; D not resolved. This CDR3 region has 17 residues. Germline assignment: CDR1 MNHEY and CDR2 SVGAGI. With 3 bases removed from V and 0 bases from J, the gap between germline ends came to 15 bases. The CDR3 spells CASSYLGYPSSYNEQFF. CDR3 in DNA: TGTGCCAGCAGTTATCTGGGCTATCCGAGCTCCTACAATGAGCAGTTCTTC.

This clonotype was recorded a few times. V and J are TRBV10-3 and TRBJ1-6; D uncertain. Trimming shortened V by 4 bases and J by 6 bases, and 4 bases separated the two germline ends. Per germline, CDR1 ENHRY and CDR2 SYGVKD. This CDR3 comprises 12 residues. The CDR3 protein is CAISGRNSPLHF. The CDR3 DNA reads TGTGCCATCAGTGGGCGTAATTCACCCCTCCACTTT.